The 3 T cell receptor beta chains below come from one sample, sequenced in a study of T-cell memory formation after mild COVID-19. TCRdb re-called the 5' RACE reads with MiXCR, one entry per CDR3 protein. Of just over 350,000 distinct CDR3 sequences listed, 13% to 15% were seen once; the top ten hold roughly 22%. The sample taken for sequencing was PBMCs or a T cell subset sorted from them (not recorded which). Receptors originate from a man between 18 and 29 years old who had mild COVID-19 (a few samples of this study predate the infection). Cell type and time point are not known.

This chain links TRBV10-3 with TRBJ1-4, with 12 bases identical to TRBD1. CDR3 length equals 16 residues. V shed 6 bases and J 7 bases; nucleotides not matched to a gene: 9. Germline loops: CDR1 ENHRY, CDR2 SYGVKD. DNA for the CDR3: TGTGCCATCAGACCGGGACAGGGGGCGCCCGGTGAAAAACTGTTTTTT. Protein product: CAIRPGQGAPGEKLFF.

This clonotype was counted a few times. This chain uses TRBV12-3 or TRBV12-4 with TRBJ1-4, with D uncertain. With 3 bases removed from V and 0 bases from J, the gap between germline ends came to 8 bases. The CDR3 extends over 15 amino acids. CDR3 sequence (DNA): TGTGCCAGCAGTTTGGCCGGGGCAACTAATGAAAAACTGTTTTTT. It translates to CASSLAGATNEKLFF.

In this sample, this clonotype turned up a few times. The chain has TRBV7-9 and TRBJ2-7, with TRBD1 identical over 7 bases. Germline V gene sequence: CDR1 SEHNR, CDR2 FQNEAQ (reference sequence). V shed 3 bases and J 5 bases; nucleotides not matched to a gene: 7. This CDR3 is 14 amino acids long. The DNA of the CDR3 is TGTGCCAGCAGCTTGAGACAGGGTGGTCACGAGCAGTACTTC. As protein: CASSLRQGGHEQYF.